This TCR beta chain was observed in a study of blood T cell repertoires in COVID-19. V gave up 1 base and J gave up 2 bases, with 15 bases separating them. Germline lookup yields CDR1 LGHDT and CDR2 YNNKEL (reference sequence). The CDR3 spans 16 residues. The method was immunoSEQ multiplex PCR; TCRdb's version includes in-frame clones alone and lacks a portion of them. The table records fewer than 180,000 clones, about four fifths of them present only once. The sample comprised peripheral blood. The receptor was isolated from a man aged 65 to 79 with acute or convalescent COVID-19. This chain joins TRBV3-1 (or the pseudogene TRBV3-2) and TRBJ2-7; D remains ambiguous. This chain's CDR3 is CASSQARVKSTYEQYF. The DNA of the CDR3 is TGTGCCAGCAGCCAAGCCCGGGTTAAGTCCACCTACGAGCAGTACTTC.